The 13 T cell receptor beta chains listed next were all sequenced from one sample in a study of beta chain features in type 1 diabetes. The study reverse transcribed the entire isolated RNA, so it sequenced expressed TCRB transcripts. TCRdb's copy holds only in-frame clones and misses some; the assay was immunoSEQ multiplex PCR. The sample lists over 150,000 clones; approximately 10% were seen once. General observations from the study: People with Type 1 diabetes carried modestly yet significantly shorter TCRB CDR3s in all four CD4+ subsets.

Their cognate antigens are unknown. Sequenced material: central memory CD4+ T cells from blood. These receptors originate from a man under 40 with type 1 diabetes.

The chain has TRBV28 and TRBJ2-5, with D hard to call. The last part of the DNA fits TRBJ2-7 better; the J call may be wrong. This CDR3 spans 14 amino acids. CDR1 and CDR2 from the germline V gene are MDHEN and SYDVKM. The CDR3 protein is CASPPPGGSYEQYF. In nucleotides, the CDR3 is TGTGCCAGTCCCCCCCCGGGTGGTTCCTACGAGCAGTACTTC.

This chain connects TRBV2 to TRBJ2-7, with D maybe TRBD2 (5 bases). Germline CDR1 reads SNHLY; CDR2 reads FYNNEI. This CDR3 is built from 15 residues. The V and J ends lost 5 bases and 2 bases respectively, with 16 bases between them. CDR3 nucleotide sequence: TGTGCCAGCAGTCGGACGGGATCCCTGACCTACGAGCAGTACTTC. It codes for CASSRTGSLTYEQYF.

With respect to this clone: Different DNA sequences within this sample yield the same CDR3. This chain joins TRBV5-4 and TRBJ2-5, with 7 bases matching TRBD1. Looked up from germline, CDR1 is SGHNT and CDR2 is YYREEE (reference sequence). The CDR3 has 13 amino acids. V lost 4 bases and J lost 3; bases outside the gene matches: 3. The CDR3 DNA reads TGTGCCAGCAGCCTAGACAGGGAAGAGACCCAGTACTTC. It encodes CASSLDREETQYF.

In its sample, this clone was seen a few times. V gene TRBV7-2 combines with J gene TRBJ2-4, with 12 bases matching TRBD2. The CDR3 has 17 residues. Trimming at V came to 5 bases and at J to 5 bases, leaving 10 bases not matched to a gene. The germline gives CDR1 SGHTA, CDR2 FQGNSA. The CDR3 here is CASSRGLAGSGENIQYF. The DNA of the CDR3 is TGTGCCAGCAGCCGTGGACTAGCGGGATCGGGGGAAAACATTCAGTACTTC.

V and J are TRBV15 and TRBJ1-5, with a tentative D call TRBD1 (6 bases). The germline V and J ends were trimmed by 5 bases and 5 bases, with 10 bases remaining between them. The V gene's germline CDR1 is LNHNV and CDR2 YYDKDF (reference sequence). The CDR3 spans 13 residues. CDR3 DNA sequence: TGTGCCACCAGCCAGAAGGGGGATCAGCCCCAGCATTTT. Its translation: CATSQKGDQPQHF.

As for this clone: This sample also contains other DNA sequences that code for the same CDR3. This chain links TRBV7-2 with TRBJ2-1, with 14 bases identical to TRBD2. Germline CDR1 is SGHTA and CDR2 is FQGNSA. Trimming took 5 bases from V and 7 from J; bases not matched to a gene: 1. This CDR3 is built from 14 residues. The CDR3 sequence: CASSRTSGRNEQFF. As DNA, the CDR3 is TGTGCCAGCAGCCGGACTAGCGGGAGGAATGAGCAGTTCTTC.

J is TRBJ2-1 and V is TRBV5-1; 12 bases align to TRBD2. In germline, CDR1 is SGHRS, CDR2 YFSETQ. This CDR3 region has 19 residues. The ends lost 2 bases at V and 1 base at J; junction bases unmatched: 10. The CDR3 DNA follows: TGCGCCAGCAGCTTCCCAGCTAGCGGGAGGGCCTCGTCCTACAATGAGCAGTTCTTC. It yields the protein CASSFPASGRASSYNEQFF.

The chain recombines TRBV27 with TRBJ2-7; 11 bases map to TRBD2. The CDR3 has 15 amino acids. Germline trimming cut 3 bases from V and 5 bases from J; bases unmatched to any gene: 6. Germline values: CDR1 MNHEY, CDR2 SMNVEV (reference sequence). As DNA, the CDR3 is TGTGCCAGCAGTTTGGCACTAGCGGGAGTGGACGAGCAGTACTTC. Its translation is CASSLALAGVDEQYF.

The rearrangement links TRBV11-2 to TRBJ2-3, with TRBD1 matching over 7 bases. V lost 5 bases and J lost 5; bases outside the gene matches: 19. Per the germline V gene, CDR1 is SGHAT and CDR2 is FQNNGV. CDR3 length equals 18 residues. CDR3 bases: TGTGCCAGCAGCACATCCCGGGTAGGGGGCCCTGTAAGAGATACGCAGTATTTT. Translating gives CASSTSRVGGPVRDTQYF. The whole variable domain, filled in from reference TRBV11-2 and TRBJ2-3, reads EAGVAQSPRYKIIEKRQSVAFWCNPISGHATLYWYQQILGQGPKLLIQFQNNGVVDDSQLPKDRFSAERLKGVDSTLKIQPAKLEDSAVYLCASSTSRVGGPVRDTQYFGPGTRLTVL.

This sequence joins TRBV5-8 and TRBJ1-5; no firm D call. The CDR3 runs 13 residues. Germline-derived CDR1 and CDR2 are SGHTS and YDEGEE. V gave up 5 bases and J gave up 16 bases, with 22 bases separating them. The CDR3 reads CASSFGLSTGDHF. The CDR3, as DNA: TGTGCCAGCAGTTTTGGACTTTCCACTGGGGATCATTTT.

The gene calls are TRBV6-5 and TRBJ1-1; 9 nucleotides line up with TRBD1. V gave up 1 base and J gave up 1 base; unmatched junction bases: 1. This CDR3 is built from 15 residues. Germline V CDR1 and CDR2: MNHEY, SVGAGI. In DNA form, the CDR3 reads TGTGCCAGCAGTTACTGGGGACAGGGGAACACTGAAGCTTTCTTT. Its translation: CASSYWGQGNTEAFF.

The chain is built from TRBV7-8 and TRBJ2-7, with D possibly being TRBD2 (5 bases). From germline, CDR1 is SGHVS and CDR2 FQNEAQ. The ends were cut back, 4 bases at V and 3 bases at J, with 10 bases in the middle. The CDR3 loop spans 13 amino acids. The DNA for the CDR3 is TGTGCCAGCAGCTCCACCGGGATCTACGAGCAGTACTTC. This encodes CASSSTGIYEQYF.

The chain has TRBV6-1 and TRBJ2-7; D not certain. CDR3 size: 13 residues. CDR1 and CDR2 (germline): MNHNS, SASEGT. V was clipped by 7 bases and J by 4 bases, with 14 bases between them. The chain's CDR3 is CASKDPGLYEQYF. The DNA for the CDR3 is TGTGCCAGCAAAGATCCGGGTTTGTACGAGCAGTACTTC.